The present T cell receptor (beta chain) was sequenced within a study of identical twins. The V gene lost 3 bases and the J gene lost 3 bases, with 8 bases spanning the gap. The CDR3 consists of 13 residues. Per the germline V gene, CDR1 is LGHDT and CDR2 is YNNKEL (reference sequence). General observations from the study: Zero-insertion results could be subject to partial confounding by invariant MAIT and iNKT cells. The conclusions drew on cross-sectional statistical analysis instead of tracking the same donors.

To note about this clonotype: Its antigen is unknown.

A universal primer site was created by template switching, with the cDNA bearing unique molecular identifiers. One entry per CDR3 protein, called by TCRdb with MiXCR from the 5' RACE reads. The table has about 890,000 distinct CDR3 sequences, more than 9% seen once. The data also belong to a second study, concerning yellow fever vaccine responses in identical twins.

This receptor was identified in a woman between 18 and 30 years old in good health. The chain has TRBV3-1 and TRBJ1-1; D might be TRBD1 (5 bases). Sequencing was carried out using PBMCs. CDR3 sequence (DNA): TGTGCCAGCAGCCACGCAGGGCACACTGAAGCTTTCTTT. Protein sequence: CASSHAGHTEAFF.